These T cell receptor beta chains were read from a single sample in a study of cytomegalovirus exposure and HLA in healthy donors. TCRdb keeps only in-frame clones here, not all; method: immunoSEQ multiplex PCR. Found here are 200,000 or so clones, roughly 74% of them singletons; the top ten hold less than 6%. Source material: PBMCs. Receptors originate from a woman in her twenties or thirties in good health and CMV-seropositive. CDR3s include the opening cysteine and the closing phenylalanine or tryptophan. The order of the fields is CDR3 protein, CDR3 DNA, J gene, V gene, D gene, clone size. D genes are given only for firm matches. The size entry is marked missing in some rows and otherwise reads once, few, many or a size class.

CASSSGTYEQYF,TGTGCCAGTAGTTCGGGGACCTACGAGCAGTACTTC,TRBJ2-7,TRBV19,NA,NA
CASSHGQVYEQYF,TGCGCCAGCAGTCATGGACAGGTCTACGAGCAGTACTTC,TRBJ2-7,TRBV5-1,TRBD1,NA
CASSIVFPGDYGYTF,TGTGCCAGCAGCATTGTATTTCCGGGGGACTATGGCTACACCTTC,TRBJ1-2,TRBV5-4,NA,once
CASSFRDRGNTEAFF,TGTGCCAGCAGCTTTAGGGACAGGGGGAACACTGAAGCTTTCTTT,TRBJ1-1,TRBV5-4,TRBD1,NA
CASSLGTGLYNEQFF,TGTGCCAGCAGTTTAGGGACAGGGTTATACAATGAGCAGTTCTTC,TRBJ2-1,TRBV27,TRBD1,NA
CASSPGTGASEAFF,TGTGCCAGCAGCCCGGGGACAGGGGCGTCGGAAGCTTTCTTT,TRBJ1-1,TRBV9,TRBD1,NA
CASSDGTSWNNEQFF,TGTGCCAGCAGTGACGGCACTAGCTGGAACAATGAGCAGTTCTTC,TRBJ2-1,TRBV2,NA,NA
CASSQGYDEQYF,TGTGCCAGCAGCCAGGGGTATGACGAGCAGTACTTC,TRBJ2-7,TRBV7-9,NA,few
CASSSGSGGYGYTF,TGTGCCAGCAGCAGTGGTTCAGGGGGGTATGGCTACACCTTC,TRBJ1-2,TRBV6-5,TRBD1,once
CASSFSLRGPTYGYTF,TGTGCCAGCAGCTTTAGCCTCAGGGGCCCAACGTATGGCTACACCTTC,TRBJ1-2,TRBV7-2,NA,NA
CASRPPMGGTLNEQFF,TGTGCCAGCAGACCCCCTATGGGCGGGACCCTTAATGAGCAGTTCTTC,TRBJ2-1,TRBV28,NA,few
CASSLQTSGETQYF,TGCGCCAGCAGCTTGCAAACTAGCGGGGAGACCCAGTACTTC,TRBJ2-5,TRBV5-1,TRBD2,once
CASSYRINEKLFF,TGTGCCAGCAGTTACAGGATCAATGAAAAACTGTTTTTT,TRBJ1-4,TRBV28,NA,once
CASSYVRDRIEETQYF,TGTGCCAGCAGCTATGTTCGGGACAGGATCGAAGAGACCCAGTACTTC,TRBJ2-5,TRBV7-8,TRBD1,NA
CASSQESTGANYGYTF,TGTGCCAGCAGCCAAGAAAGTACAGGGGCTAACTATGGCTACACCTTC,TRBJ1-2,TRBV4-2,TRBD1,NA
CASSLRPRDSNQPQHF,TGTGCCAGCAGCTTACGACCGAGGGATAGCAATCAGCCCCAGCATTTT,TRBJ1-5,TRBV11-2,NA,NA
CASSDLPGQGAHEQFF,TGCGCCAGCAGTGATCTGCCGGGACAGGGGGCGCATGAGCAGTTCTTC,TRBJ2-1,TRBV10-2,TRBD1,NA
CASSLGGVGGPGTQYF,TGTGCCAGCAGTTTAGGGGGTGTGGGGGGGCCCGGGACCCAGTACTTC,TRBJ2-5,TRBV27,NA,NA
CASSVGGGGGFLYEQYF,TGTGCCAGCAGCGTAGGAGGAGGGGGAGGGTTCCTCTACGAGCAGTACTTC,TRBJ2-7,TRBV9,NA,NA
CASSYYAGGHYEQYF,TGTGCCAGCAGTTACTATGCGGGGGGTCACTACGAGCAGTACTTC,TRBJ2-7,TRBV6-5,TRBD2,NA
CASSQDVTGTGNTIYF,TGTGCCAGCAGCCAAGATGTGACAGGAACTGGAAACACCATATATTTT,TRBJ1-3,TRBV4-2,NA,NA
CASSRKTGADTQYF,TGTGCCAGCAGTCGTAAAACGGGAGCAGATACGCAGTATTTT,TRBJ2-3,TRBV28,NA,once
CASSSYRGEFYEQYF,TGTGCCAGCAGCTCGTACAGGGGAGAGTTTTACGAGCAGTACTTC,TRBJ2-7,TRBV13,TRBD1,NA
CASGGLSYGYTF,TGTGCCAGTGGGGGACTGAGTTATGGCTACACCTTC,TRBJ1-2,TRBV9,NA,NA
CASSLSRDAADTQYF,TGTGCCAGCAGCTTGAGTCGGGATGCGGCAGATACGCAGTATTTT,TRBJ2-3,TRBV5-6,NA,NA
CASSEAREYEQYF,TGTGCCAGCAGTGAAGCACGGGAGTACGAGCAGTACTTC,TRBJ2-7,TRBV6-1,NA,NA
CSARTGWAQHF,TGCAGTGCTAGGACAGGGTGGGCCCAGCATTTT,TRBJ1-5,TRBV20-1,TRBD1,NA
CASSWGLASYEQYF,TGTGCCAGCAGTTGGGGACTAGCCTCCTACGAGCAGTACTTC,TRBJ2-7,TRBV6-5,TRBD2,NA
CASSFPSESIHNEQFF,TGTGCCAGCAGTTTCCCTAGCGAATCTATCCACAATGAGCAGTTCTTC,TRBJ2-1,TRBV27,NA,NA
CATTGKGTGELFF,TGTGCCACTACAGGGAAGGGAACCGGGGAGCTGTTTTTT,TRBJ2-2,TRBV6-5,NA,NA
CSGTGGKTQYF,TGCAGCGGGACAGGCGGGAAGACCCAGTACTTC,TRBJ2-5,TRBV29-1,NA,few
CASRLDRGPGNTIYF,TGTGCCAGCAGACTGGACAGGGGCCCGGGAAACACCATATATTTT,TRBJ1-3,TRBV6-6,TRBD1,NA
CASSVGQGANTEAFF,TGTGCCAGCAGCGTAGGCCAGGGGGCAAACACTGAAGCTTTCTTT,TRBJ1-1,TRBV9,TRBD1,NA
CASSSRVYNSPLHF,TGTGCCAGCAGCTCCAGGGTCTATAATTCACCCCTCCACTTT,TRBJ1-6,TRBV11-2,NA,NA
CASRTSATDTQYF,TGCGCCAGTAGAACTAGCGCCACAGATACGCAGTATTTT,TRBJ2-3,TRBV10-2,TRBD2,NA
CASSVRDRESGYTF,TGTGCCAGCAGCGTCCGGGACAGGGAGTCCGGCTACACCTTC,TRBJ1-2,TRBV7-8,TRBD1,NA
CASSRGSVGSGYTF,TGTGCCAGCAGCCGCGGGAGCGTAGGCTCTGGCTACACCTTC,TRBJ1-2,TRBV5-4,NA,NA
CASSLPGDRGDGYTF,TGTGCCAGCAGTTTGCCGGGGGACAGGGGGGATGGCTACACCTTC,TRBJ1-2,TRBV28,TRBD1,few
CSVAGVEKLFF,TGCAGCGTTGCAGGGGTTGAAAAACTGTTTTTT,TRBJ1-4,TRBV29-1,NA,NA
CASSGQSGYTF,TGTGCCAGCAGCGGGCAGAGCGGCTACACCTTC,TRBJ1-2,TRBV11-2,NA,NA
CASSLATGRVRVDEQFF,TGCGCCAGCAGCTTGGCGACAGGTAGGGTAAGGGTGGATGAGCAGTTCTTC,TRBJ2-1,TRBV5-1,NA,NA
CASSYHRVKGNEQFF,TGTGCCAGCAGTTACCACAGGGTCAAAGGCAATGAGCAGTTCTTC,TRBJ2-1,TRBV6-5,NA,NA
CASSVTSGSSYEQYF,TGTGCCAGCAGTGTAACTAGCGGTAGCTCCTACGAGCAGTACTTC,TRBJ2-7,TRBV2,TRBD2,NA
CASSVALGGYGYTF,TGTGCCAGCAGCGTAGCTTTGGGGGGCTATGGCTACACCTTC,TRBJ1-2,TRBV9,NA,NA
CASSQVRGEFRF,TGTGCCAGCAGCCAAGTCCGGGGGGAATTTCGATTC,TRBJ1-2,TRBV4-2,NA,NA
CASSLRAGGELFF,TGTGCCAGCAGCTTACGAGCGGGCGGGGAGCTGTTTTTT,TRBJ2-2,TRBV11-2,NA,NA
CASRGTDNQPQHF,TGTGCCAGCAGGGGGACAGACAATCAGCCCCAGCATTTT,TRBJ1-5,TRBV6-5,TRBD1,NA
CASSPGTGISYEQYF,TGCGCCAGCAGCCCCGGGACAGGGATATCCTACGAGCAGTACTTC,TRBJ2-7,TRBV4-3,TRBD1,NA
CASSHTQDEAFF,TGCGCCAGCAGCCACACACAGGATGAAGCTTTCTTT,TRBJ1-1,TRBV5-1,NA,NA
CASSLRPLDEQYF,TGTGCCAGCAGCTTACGTCCTCTTGACGAGCAGTACTTC,TRBJ2-7,TRBV7-9,NA,NA
CASSLWQLATSTGELFF,TGTGCCAGCAGTTTATGGCAACTAGCGACTTCGACCGGGGAGCTGTTTTTT,TRBJ2-2,TRBV28,TRBD2,once
CASSPGQGRSTDTQYF,TGTGCCAGCAGCCCAGGACAGGGCAGGAGCACAGATACGCAGTATTTT,TRBJ2-3,TRBV5-6,TRBD1,NA
CASSLGGRGYETQYF,TGTGCCAGCAGCTTGGGGGGTCGGGGTTATGAGACCCAGTACTTC,TRBJ2-5,TRBV5-6,NA,NA